The source of this T cell receptor (beta chain) is a study of blood T cells in healthy people across ages. The CDR3 covers 17 residues. Germline V CDR1 and CDR2: LGHNA, YSLEER. J lost 6 bases, V lost 2 bases, and 10 bases had no gene match. Worth noting for this clonotype: The antigen remains unidentified.

Points from the study as a whole: The long-lived group displayed more naive CD4+ cells, plus higher diversity, than the aged donors did. As naive T cell percentage varied, TCR beta diversity correlated strongly with it.

The authors ran a second PCR of 7 to 11 cycles using a sample-barcoded 5' primer and a J-beta primer mix. Tagging of each cDNA molecule was performed by a template-switch adaptor with 12 random nucleotides. Sequencing yielded, for each sample, at least 3 million paired-end reads carrying CDR3. A single record per CDR3 protein comes from TCRdb applying MiXCR to the 5' RACE reads. Of some 1,800,000 distinct CDR3 sequences detected, 39% appear once; the ten largest clones hold roughly 24%. The receptor was isolated from a human donor in good health. The genes are TRBV4-3 and TRBJ1-4; 9 bases line up with TRBD1. Sequencing was done on a sample of blood. The CDR3 DNA is TGCGCCAGCAGCCAATCCGAAACCGGGACAGGGTATGAAAAACTGTTTTTT. Its protein product is CASSQSETGTGYEKLFF.